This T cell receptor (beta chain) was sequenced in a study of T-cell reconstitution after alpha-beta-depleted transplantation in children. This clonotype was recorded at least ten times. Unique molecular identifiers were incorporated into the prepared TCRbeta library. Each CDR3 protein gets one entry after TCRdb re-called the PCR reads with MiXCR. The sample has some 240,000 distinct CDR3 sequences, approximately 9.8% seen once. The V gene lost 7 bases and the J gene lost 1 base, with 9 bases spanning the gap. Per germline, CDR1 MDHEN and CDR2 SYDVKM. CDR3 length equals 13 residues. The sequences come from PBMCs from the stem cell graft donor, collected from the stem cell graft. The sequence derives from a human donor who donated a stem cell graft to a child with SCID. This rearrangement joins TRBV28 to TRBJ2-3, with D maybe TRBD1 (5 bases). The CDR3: CASKGPGTDTQYF. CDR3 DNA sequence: TGTGCCAGCAAGGGGCCTGGCACAGATACGCAGTATTTT.